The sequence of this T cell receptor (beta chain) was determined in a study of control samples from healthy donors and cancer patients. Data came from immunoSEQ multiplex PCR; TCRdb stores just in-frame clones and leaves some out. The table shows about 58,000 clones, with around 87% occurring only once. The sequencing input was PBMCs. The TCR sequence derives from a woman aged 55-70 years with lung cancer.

CDR3: CAWRRDRGYTF. The CDR3 DNA reads as TGTGCCTGGAGGCGGGACAGAGGCTACACCTTC. This chain connects TRBV30 to TRBJ1-2; 7 positions agree with TRBD1. This CDR3 is 11 amino acids long. Trimming cost V 3 bases and J 8 bases; bases outside gene matches: 3. Germline CDR1 reads GTSNPN; CDR2 reads SVGIG (reference sequence). Full variable domain (remainder filled in from reference TRBV30 and TRBJ1-2): SQTIHQWPATLVQPVGSPLSLECTVEGTSNPNLYWYRQAAGRGLQLLFYSVGIGQISSEVPQNLSASRPQDRQFILSSKKLLLSDSGFYLCAWRRDRGYTFGSGTRLTVV.